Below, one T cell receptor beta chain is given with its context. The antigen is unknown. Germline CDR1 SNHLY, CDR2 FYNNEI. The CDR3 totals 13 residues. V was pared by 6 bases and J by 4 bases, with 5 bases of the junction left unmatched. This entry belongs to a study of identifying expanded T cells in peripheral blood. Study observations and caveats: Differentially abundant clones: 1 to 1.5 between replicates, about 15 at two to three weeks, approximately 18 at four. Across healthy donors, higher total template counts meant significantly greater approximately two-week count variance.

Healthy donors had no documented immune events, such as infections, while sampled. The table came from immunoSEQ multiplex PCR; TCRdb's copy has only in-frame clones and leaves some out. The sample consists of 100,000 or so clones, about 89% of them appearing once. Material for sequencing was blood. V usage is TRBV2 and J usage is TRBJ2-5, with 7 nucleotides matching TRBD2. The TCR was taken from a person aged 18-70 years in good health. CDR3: CASRGGEGETQYF. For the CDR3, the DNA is TGTGCCAGCAGGGGAGGGGAGGGAGAGACCCAGTACTTC.